The TCR beta chain under discussion was sequenced for a study of cytomegalovirus exposure and HLA in healthy donors. Study outcomes and limitations: The study put some 150 TCR beta chains on its list as cytomegalovirus-associated.

Data came from immunoSEQ multiplex PCR; TCRdb stores just in-frame clones and leaves some out. The repertoire holds tens of thousands of clones, with approximately 94% as singletons. The trim removed 5 bases at V and 0 bases at J, leaving 4 bases unmatched. The CDR3 spans 14 residues. CDR1 is LNHDA, CDR2 SQIVND, per germline (reference sequence). As concerns this clone: Its antigen is not identified.

The receptor comes from a woman aged 30 to 39 in good health and CMV-seropositive. The chain recombines TRBV19 with TRBJ2-7, with 7 bases aligning to TRBD2. The sample consisted of PBMCs. CDR3 residues: CASSPTSVSYEQYF. CDR3 nucleotide sequence: TGTGCCAGTAGTCCTACTAGCGTCTCCTACGAGCAGTACTTC.